A single T cell receptor (beta chain) is shown here with its context. V lost 4 bases and J 5 bases, leaving 9 bases between the germline ends. This CDR3 region has 13 residues. Germline CDR1 reads SGHRS; CDR2 reads YFSETQ. The data were obtained in a study of long-term antiretroviral therapy in people with HIV. The run of the v3.0 immunoSEQ assay was at survey level. TCRdb's table, derived via immunoSEQ multiplex PCR, lists solely in-frame clones and lacks some. The profile shows approximately 35,000 clones, over 70% of them singletons. This TCR was sampled from a woman aged 50 to 65 with HIV. The sample in question was unsorted PBMCs, obtained 3.1 years after starting antiretroviral therapy. The rearrangement joins TRBV5-1 to TRBJ2-2, with unresolved D. The CDR3 region has the DNA TGCGCCAGCAGCCCTAAGCAAACCGGGGAGCTGTTTTTT. The encoded protein is CASSPKQTGELFF.